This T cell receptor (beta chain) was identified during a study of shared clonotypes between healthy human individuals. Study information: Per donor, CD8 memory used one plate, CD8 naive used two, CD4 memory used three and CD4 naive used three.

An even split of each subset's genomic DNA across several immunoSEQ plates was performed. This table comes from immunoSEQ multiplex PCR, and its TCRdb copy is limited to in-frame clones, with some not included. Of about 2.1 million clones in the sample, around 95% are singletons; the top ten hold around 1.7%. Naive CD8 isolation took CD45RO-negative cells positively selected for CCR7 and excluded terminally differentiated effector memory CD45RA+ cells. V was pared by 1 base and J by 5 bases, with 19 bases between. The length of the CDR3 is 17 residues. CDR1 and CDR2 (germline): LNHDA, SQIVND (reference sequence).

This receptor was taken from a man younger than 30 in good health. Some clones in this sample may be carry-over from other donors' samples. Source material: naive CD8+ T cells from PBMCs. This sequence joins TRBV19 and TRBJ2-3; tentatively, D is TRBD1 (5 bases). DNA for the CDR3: TGTGCCAGTAGTATAGGATTGAGGACACCCTACCAAGATACGCAGTATTTT. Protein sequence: CASSIGLRTPYQDTQYF.